This T cell receptor (beta chain) was identified in a study of T cells in Graves' hyperthyroidism and ophthalmopathy. Study as a whole: Upon initial diagnosis and before any treatment, peripheral blood was collected. Study-level results: The model anticipated ophthalmopathy a median 6.5 months pre-onset. Researchers report that a 13 V-J model separated ophthalmopathy from stable hyperthyroidism.

V lost 5 bases and J 2 bases, leaving 14 bases between the germline ends. Germline CDR1 and CDR2: DFQATT and SNEGSKA (reference sequence). There are 14 residues in the CDR3. TCR beta CDR3 regions were amplified from RNA transcripts. HTBI primers were used for first-round RT-PCR of the TCR CDR3. TCRdb re-called the multiplex PCR reads with MiXCR, one entry per CDR3 protein. The data contain approximately 430,000 distinct CDR3 sequences, about 14% of them singletons. At least ten counts were recorded for this clonotype. Its specificity is not known. V gene TRBV20-1 combines with J gene TRBJ2-3, with TRBD2 as a possible D gene (5 bases). The sequenced sample consisted of blood. The clonotype originates from a man between 18 and 35 years old with Graves' ophthalmopathy. The CDR3 protein is CSAEASSHTDTQYF. The DNA of the CDR3 is TGCAGTGCTGAGGCTAGCTCCCACACAGATACGCAGTATTTT.